What follows are 13 T cell receptor beta chains derived from one specimen sequenced in a study of blood T cells in healthy people across ages. For the second PCR, which ran for about 6 to 12 cycles, a sample-barcoded 5' primer and a J-beta primer mix were used. TCRdb used MiXCR to reprocess the 5' RACE reads, holding one entry per CDR3 protein. The sample records about a million distinct CDR3 sequences, roughly 50% being singletons. Sequencing used blood. These receptors all stem from a woman aged 60-70 years in good health.

This rearrangement joins TRBV10-3 to TRBJ2-1; D remains unclear. V gave up 8 bases and J gave up 10 bases, with 12 bases separating them. Per the germline V gene, CDR1 is ENHRY and CDR2 is SYGVKD. CDR3 length equals 11 residues. The CDR3 DNA follows: TGTGCCATCTCGTGGTCCTACGAGCAGTTCTTC. This codes for CAISWSYEQFF.

Only a few counts were recorded for this clonotype. V is TRBV2 and J is TRBJ2-2; the D is unclear. Germline CDR1 SNHLY, CDR2 FYNNEI. The CDR3 contains 11 residues. V was cut by 6 bases and J by 3 bases, with 2 bases left in between. This CDR3 reads CASRDTGELFF. CDR3 nucleotide sequence: TGTGCCAGCAGGGACACCGGGGAGCTGTTTTTT.

This clonotype has only a few counts. The chain carries TRBV28 and TRBJ2-7; 7 bases fit TRBD2. Per the germline V gene, CDR1 is MDHEN and CDR2 is SYDVKM. V shed 2 bases and J 2 bases; nucleotides not matched to a gene: 6. The CDR3 has 15 residues. The CDR3: CASSLGVAGAYEQYF. The CDR3 DNA is TGTGCCAGCAGTTTAGGGGTAGCGGGCGCCTACGAGCAGTACTTC.

This clonotype was counted between two and nine times. The chain recombines TRBV4-2 with TRBJ2-7; D is unresolved. Between the trimmed V and J ends, which lost 0 bases and 3 bases, there was a span of 12 bases. CDR1 and CDR2 (germline): LGHNA, YNFKEQ. The CDR3 runs to 15 residues. The CDR3 DNA reads as TGTGCCAGCAGCCAAGATCCGCGGAGCTTCTACGAGCAGTACTTC. This translates into CASSQDPRSFYEQYF.

This clonotype was found once. The rearrangement uses TRBV24-1 and TRBJ2-3, with TRBD1 matching 8 bases. V trimming: 9 bases; J trimming: 2 bases; junction bases outside the gene matches: 9. This CDR3 has 15 residues. Germline V gives CDR1 KGHDR, CDR2 SFDVKD. The CDR3: CATQMDRDPTDTQYF. For the CDR3, the DNA is TGTGCCACCCAGATGGACAGGGACCCCACAGATACGCAGTATTTT.

In its sample, this clonotype was seen a few times. The V gene is TRBV6-5, the J gene TRBJ2-7; D is possibly TRBD2 (6 bases). The V and J ends lost 5 bases and 5 bases respectively, with 13 bases between them. Per germline, CDR1 MNHEY and CDR2 SVGAGI. The length of the CDR3 is 13 residues. This CDR3 reads CASSPLPSDEQYF. CDR3 nucleotides: TGTGCCAGCAGTCCGCTTCCTAGCGACGAGCAGTACTTC.

CDR3 nucleotides: TGTGCCAGCAGCCAAGAGGAAATGGGACTAGCGGGAGAGGCGGGGCAGTTCTTC. As protein: CASSQEEMGLAGEAGQFF. The rearrangement joins TRBV3-1 to TRBJ2-1; 14 positions match TRBD2. The J segment lost 12 bases and the V segment lost 0 bases, leaving 13 bases of the junction unmatched. CDR1 is LGHDT, CDR2 YNNKEL, per germline (reference sequence). CDR3 length equals 18 residues.

CDR3 in DNA: TGCAGTGCTAGGTACAACCCCAATGAAAAACTGTTTTTT. Its translation is CSARYNPNEKLFF. The rearrangement uses TRBV20-1 and TRBJ1-4, with D uncertain. The CDR3 has 13 amino acids. Germline CDR1 reads DFQATT; CDR2 reads SNEGSKA (reference sequence). V dropped 3 bases and J dropped 5 bases, with 10 bases sitting between them.

Remarks on this clonotype: One junction end does not reproduce the germline sequence, and a read error may be involved. Written as DNA, the CDR3 is TGTGCCAGCAGCTTGGGACCCGATTTGGACATTCGGTACTTC. Translated: CASSLGPDLDIRYF. The rearrangement uses TRBV5-6 and TRBJ2-4; weak D call: TRBD1 (5 bases). CDR1 and CDR2 (germline): SGHDT, YYEEEE. The length of the CDR3 is 14 residues.

The CDR3 nucleotides are TGTGCCAGCAGCACCTCGGGGGAATTGGCAGATACGCAGTATTTT. Amino acids: CASSTSGELADTQYF. The gene calls are TRBV27 and TRBJ2-3; D possibly corresponds to TRBD2 (6 bases). V lost 6 bases and J lost 4, with 17 bases in between. Germline lookup yields CDR1 MNHEY and CDR2 SMNVEV (reference sequence). This CDR3 spans 15 amino acids.

As concerns this clonotype: Mismatch with germline at one junction end may stem from a read error. CDR3 in DNA: TGCAGCGCTCAAGGGGGTAGCTCCTACAATGAGCGGTTCTTC. Amino acid sequence: CSAQGGSSYNERFF. The rearrangement joins TRBV29-1 to TRBJ2-1, with D possibly being TRBD1 (6 bases). CDR1 is SQVTM and CDR2 is ANQGSEA in the germline V gene. The CDR3 is 14 amino acids.

This clonotype has just a few counts. It may be a read error: a sequence one base away is much more abundant. V and J are TRBV12-3 or TRBV12-4 and TRBJ2-3; perhaps TRBD1 as D (6 bases). The length of the CDR3 is 14 residues. The CDR3 DNA reads TGTGCCAGCAGTGTGGGCGGAAGGACAGATACGCGGTATTTT. Its protein is CASSVGGRTDTRYF.

V and J are TRBV12-3 or TRBV12-4 and TRBJ2-3; 7 nucleotides match TRBD2. The length of the CDR3 is 16 residues. The junction had 10 bases not matched to a gene; V was cut back by 5 bases and J by 2 bases. As DNA, the CDR3 is TGTGCCAGCAGTCCTAGCGGAACGATCAACACAGATACGCAGTATTTT. Protein product: CASSPSGTINTDTQYF.